These T cell receptor beta chains were read from a single sample in a study of T cell responses to AZD1222 COVID-19 vaccine. Method: immunoSEQ multiplex PCR; TCRdb's copy keeps in-frame clones and lacks some. There are 75,000 to 80,000 clones in the sample; 90% occur only once, and 1.2% to 1.5% lies in the top ten. The material was peripheral blood, obtained 28 days after the second AZD1222 dose. These TCRs come from an adult who received the AZD1222 COVID-19 vaccine. Both conserved end residues are part of each CDR3. A D gene is named only where the DNA matches it firmly. Size tells how often a clone was seen (once, few, many) or the class of an expanded clone, and some rows leave it out.

abundance	v_gene	d_gene	j_gene	CDR3nt	CDR3aa
-	TRBV5-6	-	TRBJ2-5	TGTGCCAGCAGCTTGTCTCCGGGACCCCAAGAGACCCAGTACTTC	CASSLSPGPQETQYF
-	TRBV7-3	-	TRBJ2-3	TGTGCCAGCAGCCGCGGAGCCACAGATACGCAGTATTTT	CASSRGATDTQYF
-	TRBV5-1	-	TRBJ1-4	TGCGCCAGCAGCGCCACCCTGACAGGACTTAATGAAAAACTGTTTTTT	CASSATLTGLNEKLFF
once	TRBV2	-	TRBJ2-7	TGTGCCAGCAGTCCCGCCTACGAGCAGTACTTC	CASSPAYEQYF
-	TRBV28	-	TRBJ1-1	TGTGCCAGCAGTCGACCGACTCGTAGCACTGAAGCTTTCTTT	CASSRPTRSTEAFF
-	TRBV7-6	-	TRBJ2-2	TGTGCCAGCAGCTTAGCGCAGGGAGGGAACACCGGGGAGCTGTTTTTT	CASSLAQGGNTGELFF
-	TRBV30	-	TRBJ1-3	TGTGCCTGGATTCCTTGGGACGGGGACACCATATATTTT	CAWIPWDGDTIYF
-	TRBV28	-	TRBJ2-7	TGTGCGGGGAGTTCATGGGGGCGCGAGCAGTACTTC	CAGSSWGREQYF
-	TRBV18	-	TRBJ2-5	TGTGCCAGCTCACCACCGGGGTCCCAAGAGACCCAGTACTTC	CASSPPGSQETQYF
-	TRBV4-1	-	TRBJ1-3	TGCGCCAGCAGCCAAGATAACTCTGGAAACACCATATATTTT	CASSQDNSGNTIYF
once	TRBV10-3	-	TRBJ2-1	TGTGCCATCAGTGAGTCAACCAAGCCTAGGGACAATGAGCAGTTCTTC	CAISESTKPRDNEQFF
-	TRBV9	TRBD2	TRBJ2-1	TGTGCCAGCAGCCCGGGACTAGCGGGGAATGAGCAGTTCTTC	CASSPGLAGNEQFF
once	TRBV9	-	TRBJ2-3	TGTGCCAGCAGCGTAGAACAGGGTGGGGATACGCAGTATTTT	CASSVEQGGDTQYF
-	TRBV12-2	-	TRBJ2-1	TGTGCAAGTCGCTTAGCCTCGCCGCGGGGTTCCTACAATGAGCAGTTCTTC	CASRLASPRGSYNEQFF
-	TRBV7-2	-	TRBJ1-2	TGTGCCAGCAGCGGACAACAGGGAAGGGATGGCTACACCTTC	CASSGQQGRDGYTF
-	TRBV28	-	TRBJ1-4	TGTGCCAGCAGCAGACCGTTGGGGGCCAGTGAAAAACTGTTTTTT	CASSRPLGASEKLFF
-	TRBV28	-	TRBJ2-7	TGTGCCAGCAGTTTTTCCCTGAGAACACAAGCCTACGAGCAGTACTTC	CASSFSLRTQAYEQYF
-	TRBV2	-	TRBJ1-1	TGTGCCAGCAAAAGGAGACAACTTAACACTGAAGCTTTCTTT	CASKRRQLNTEAFF
-	TRBV5-1	-	TRBJ1-4	TGCGCCAGCAGCTTGGAAGGGGCCCTTAATGAAAAACTGTTTTTT	CASSLEGALNEKLFF
once	TRBV4-1	TRBD1	TRBJ1-2	TGCGCCAGCAGCCAAGACAGGGGGAACCCCTACACCTTC	CASSQDRGNPYTF
-	TRBV5-1	-	TRBJ2-2	TGCGCCAGCAGCGTACAGAACACCGGGGAGCTGTTTTTT	CASSVQNTGELFF
once	TRBV10-3	TRBD2	TRBJ2-2	TGTGCCATCACCCGGGACTTAGCGGGGGGGCTCTCCGGGGAGCTGTTTTTT	CAITRDLAGGLSGELFF
few	TRBV5-1	-	TRBJ2-5	TGCGCCAGCAGCTTGTGGGGGGTACAAGAGACCCAGTACTTC	CASSLWGVQETQYF
-	TRBV7-9	TRBD2	TRBJ2-5	TGTGCCATACCGCGGGGGGGGACCCAGTACTTC	CAIPRGGTQYF
-	TRBV2	-	TRBJ2-3	TGTGCCAGCAGTGAAGAGGCCCATTCAGATACGCAGTATTTT	CASSEEAHSDTQYF
-	TRBV18	-	TRBJ1-1	TGTGCCAGCTCACCAGGGACGACGAACACTGAAGCTTTCTTT	CASSPGTTNTEAFF
-	TRBV3-1/TRBV3-2	-	TRBJ1-1	TGTGCCAGCAGCCCGTCGTATGGGGGCACTGAAGCTTTCTTT	CASSPSYGGTEAFF
few	TRBV15	TRBD1	TRBJ2-7	TGTGCCACCAGCAGGCCGGGACAGGGCGGGTACGAGCAGTACTTC	CATSRPGQGGYEQYF
-	TRBV27	-	TRBJ2-6	TGTGCCAGCAGTTCCTCCCAACAGCCATCAGGGGCAGGGGCCAACGTCCTGACTTTC	CASSSSQQPSGAGANVLTF
-	TRBV28	-	TRBJ1-3	TGTGCCAGCAGGCAGGTCCGAATCTCTGGAAACACCATATATTTT	CASRQVRISGNTIYF
once	TRBV5-4	-	TRBJ2-7	TGTGCCAGCAGCGAGGGACATCGAAACTCCTACGAGCAGTACTTC	CASSEGHRNSYEQYF
once	TRBV18	TRBD1	TRBJ2-3	TGTGCCAGCTCACGGGACAGGGCAGATACGCAGTATTTT	CASSRDRADTQYF
-	TRBV7-7	-	TRBJ2-2	TGTGCCAGCAGCTTAGGGGGCCTGAACACCGGGGAGCTGTTTTTT	CASSLGGLNTGELFF
-	TRBV30	-	TRBJ2-5	TGTGCCTGGAGCAATGGGAAGAGAGAGACCCAGTACTTC	CAWSNGKRETQYF
few	TRBV5-6	TRBD2	TRBJ2-7	TGTGCCAGCAGCTCGGTGGGGGAGGGCTACGAGCAGTACTTC	CASSSVGEGYEQYF
few	TRBV28	-	TRBJ2-7	TGTGCCAGCAGTTTATCGGGGAGGTCCTACGAGCAGTACTTC	CASSLSGRSYEQYF
-	TRBV7-6	-	TRBJ1-5	TGTGCCAGCAGCTTAGGTGGGGGCAAGGGGAACAATCAGCCCCAGCATTTT	CASSLGGGKGNNQPQHF
-	TRBV20-1	-	TRBJ2-1	TGCAGTGCTAGTAGACTGAACGAGCAGTTCTTC	CSASRLNEQFF
-	TRBV19	TRBD1	TRBJ2-5	TGTGCCAGTAGTCCCTGGACAGGGAAAGTTGGAGAGACCCAGTACTTC	CASSPWTGKVGETQYF
few	TRBV7-9	-	TRBJ2-6	TGTGCCAGCAGTATACAGGGAACTGGGGCCAACGTCCTGACTTTC	CASSIQGTGANVLTF
-	TRBV2	-	TRBJ2-7	TGTGCCAGCACGGGCTTGGTCTACGAGCAGTACTTC	CASTGLVYEQYF
few	TRBV7-9	-	TRBJ2-2	TGTGCCAGCAGCTTAGCCTACCCAGCGAAAACCGGGGAGCTGTTTTTT	CASSLAYPAKTGELFF
-	TRBV4-1	TRBD2	TRBJ2-7	TGCGCCAGCAGCCAAAGGTTTAGCGGGTCTCCTGACGAGCAGTACTTC	CASSQRFSGSPDEQYF
once	TRBV7-6	TRBD1	TRBJ1-4	TGTGCCAGCAGCTTAGCGCCCAAAGGACAGGGGGGAAATGAAAAACTGTTTTTT	CASSLAPKGQGGNEKLFF
-	TRBV27	-	TRBJ1-6	TGTGCCAGCAGTTTCCGAGGCACCCTGACAGGCCTTCTTAATTCACCCCTCCACTTT	CASSFRGTLTGLLNSPLHF
-	TRBV24-1	-	TRBJ2-7	TGTGCCACCAGTGATTCGGGACATTTCTACGAGCAGTACTTC	CATSDSGHFYEQYF
-	TRBV3-1/TRBV3-2	-	TRBJ1-4	TGTGCCAGCAGCCAAGTCGAAAAACTGTTTTTT	CASSQVEKLFF
-	TRBV19	TRBD1	TRBJ1-1	TGTGCCAGTAGTGGGGGGGGACAGGGCACTGAAGCTTTCTTT	CASSGGGQGTEAFF
-	TRBV4-3	-	TRBJ2-6	TGCGCCAGCAGCCAAGCCCTCAGGGTATCATCCGGGGCCAACGTCCTGACTTTC	CASSQALRVSSGANVLTF
-	TRBV7-8	-	TRBJ2-7	TGTGCCAGCAGCCCGGGCTCCTACGAGCAGTACTTC	CASSPGSYEQYF
-	TRBV3-1/TRBV3-2	-	TRBJ2-7	TGTGCCAGCAGCCAGGGTAGTCGCGAGCAGTACTTC	CASSQGSREQYF
once	TRBV9	TRBD1	TRBJ2-1	TGTGCCAGCAGCGTAGAGTGGACAGGGAATGAGCAGTTCTTC	CASSVEWTGNEQFF